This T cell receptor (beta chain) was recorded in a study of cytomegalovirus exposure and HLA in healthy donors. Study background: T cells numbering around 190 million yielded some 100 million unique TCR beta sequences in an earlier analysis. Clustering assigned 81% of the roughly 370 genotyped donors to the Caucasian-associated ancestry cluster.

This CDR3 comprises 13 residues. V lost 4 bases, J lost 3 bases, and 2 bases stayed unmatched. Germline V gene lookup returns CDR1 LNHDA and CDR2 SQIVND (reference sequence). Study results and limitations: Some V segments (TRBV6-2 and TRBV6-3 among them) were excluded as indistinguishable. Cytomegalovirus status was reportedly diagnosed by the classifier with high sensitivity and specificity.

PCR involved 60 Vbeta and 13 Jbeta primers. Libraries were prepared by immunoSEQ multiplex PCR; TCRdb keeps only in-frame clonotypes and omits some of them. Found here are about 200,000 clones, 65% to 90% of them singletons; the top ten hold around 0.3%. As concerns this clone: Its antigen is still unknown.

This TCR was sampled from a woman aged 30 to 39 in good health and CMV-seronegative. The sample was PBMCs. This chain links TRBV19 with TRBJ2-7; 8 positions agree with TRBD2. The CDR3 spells CASSNLAGYEQYF. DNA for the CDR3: TGTGCCAGTAGTAACCTAGCGGGCTACGAGCAGTACTTC.